This note documents a single T cell receptor beta chain sequence. Antigen unknown. The data are from a study of untreated major depressive disorder. Study-wide points: Compared with controls, depressed patients showed more TRBV05-01 (Vbeta 5.1) usage in CD4+ T cells. Findings may not generalize because the study sample was small.

The length of the CDR3 is 11 residues. The V and J ends lost 5 bases and 7 bases respectively, with 9 bases between them. Germline V gene sequence: CDR1 MNHEY, CDR2 SVGAGI. Profiled with immunoSEQ multiplex PCR; TCRdb holds only in-frame clones, not every one. There are 20,000 to 25,000 clones in the sample; about 93% occur only once, and around 0.31% lies in the top ten. Sequenced sample: CD4+ T cells from PBMCs. This clonotype originated in a man aged 30-40 years in good health. The gene calls are TRBV6-5 and TRBJ2-7, with unresolved D. The CDR3 nucleotides read TGTGCCAGCAGTCCAGGACGGGAGCAGTACTTC. Translated: CASSPGREQYF.